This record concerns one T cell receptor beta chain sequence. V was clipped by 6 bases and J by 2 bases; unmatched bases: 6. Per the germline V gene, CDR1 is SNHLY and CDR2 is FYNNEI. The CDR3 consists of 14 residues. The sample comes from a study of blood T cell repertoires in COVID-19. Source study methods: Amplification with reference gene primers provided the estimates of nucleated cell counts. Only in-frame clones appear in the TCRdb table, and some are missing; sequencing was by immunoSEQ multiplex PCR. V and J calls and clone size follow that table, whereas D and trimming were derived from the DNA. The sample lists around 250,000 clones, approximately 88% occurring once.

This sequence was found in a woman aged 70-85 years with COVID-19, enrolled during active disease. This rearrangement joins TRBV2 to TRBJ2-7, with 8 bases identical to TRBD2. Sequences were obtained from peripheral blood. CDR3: CASRGAGGAYEQYF. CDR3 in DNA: TGTGCCAGCAGGGGGGCGGGAGGAGCCTACGAGCAGTACTTC.